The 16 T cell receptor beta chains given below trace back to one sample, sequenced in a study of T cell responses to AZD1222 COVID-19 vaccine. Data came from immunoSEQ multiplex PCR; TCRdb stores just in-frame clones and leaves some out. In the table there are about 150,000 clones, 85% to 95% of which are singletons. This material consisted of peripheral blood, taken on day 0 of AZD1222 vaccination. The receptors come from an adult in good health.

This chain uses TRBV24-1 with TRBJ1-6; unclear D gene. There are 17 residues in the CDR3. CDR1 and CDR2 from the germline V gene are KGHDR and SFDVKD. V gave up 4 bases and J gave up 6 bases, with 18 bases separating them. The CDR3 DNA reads TGTGCCACCAGTGACCCCTCCAGTGGACGGGTTAATTCACCCCTCCACTTT. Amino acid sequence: CATSDPSSGRVNSPLHF.

The CDR3 region has the DNA TGCGCCAGCAGCTTTACAGGCTCCTACGAGCAGTACTTC. It specifies CASSFTGSYEQYF. The chain has TRBV5-1 and TRBJ2-7; tentative D call: TRBD1 (5 bases). Germline lookup yields CDR1 SGHRS and CDR2 YFSETQ. V lost 2 bases and J 0 bases, leaving 6 bases between the germline ends. The CDR3 runs to 13 residues.

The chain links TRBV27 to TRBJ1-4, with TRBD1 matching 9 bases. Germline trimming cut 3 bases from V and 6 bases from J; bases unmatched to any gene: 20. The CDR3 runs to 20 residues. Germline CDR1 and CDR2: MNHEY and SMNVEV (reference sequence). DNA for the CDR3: TGTGCCAGCAGTTTCGCTTCAAATTCGGGACAGGGCGGTGGGGATGAAAAACTGTTTTTT. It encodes CASSFASNSGQGGGDEKLFF.

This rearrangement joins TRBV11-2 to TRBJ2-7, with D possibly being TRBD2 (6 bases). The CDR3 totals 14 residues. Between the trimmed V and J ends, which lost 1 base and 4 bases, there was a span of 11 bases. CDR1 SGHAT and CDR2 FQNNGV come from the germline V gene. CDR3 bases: TGTGCCAGCAGCTTAGCGGGAGTAGGTTACGAGCAGTACTTC. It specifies CASSLAGVGYEQYF.

In DNA, the CDR3 is TGTGCCAGCAGCTTTCTAGCGGGAGGGCCTCACACCGGGGAGCTGTTTTTT. Its protein product is CASSFLAGGPHTGELFF. This chain connects TRBV7-3 to TRBJ2-2; TRBD2 aligns across 12 bases. This CDR3 has 17 residues. V trimming: 3 bases; J trimming: 3 bases; junction bases outside the gene matches: 5. The germline CDR1 and CDR2 sequences are SGHTA and FQGTGA.

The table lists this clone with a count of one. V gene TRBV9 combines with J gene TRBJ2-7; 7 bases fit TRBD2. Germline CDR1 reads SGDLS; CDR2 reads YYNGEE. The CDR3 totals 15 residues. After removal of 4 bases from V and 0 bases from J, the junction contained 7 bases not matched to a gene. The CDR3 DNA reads TGTGCCAGCAGCCCCGGGACGGGAGGCTCCTACGAGCAGTACTTC. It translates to CASSPGTGGSYEQYF.

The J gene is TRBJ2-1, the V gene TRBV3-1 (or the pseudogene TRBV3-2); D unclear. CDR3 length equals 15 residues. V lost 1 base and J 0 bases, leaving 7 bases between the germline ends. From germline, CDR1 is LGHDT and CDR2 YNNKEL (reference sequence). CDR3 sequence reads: CASSQVPSSYNEQFF. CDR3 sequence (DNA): TGTGCCAGCAGCCAAGTACCCTCCTCCTACAATGAGCAGTTCTTC.

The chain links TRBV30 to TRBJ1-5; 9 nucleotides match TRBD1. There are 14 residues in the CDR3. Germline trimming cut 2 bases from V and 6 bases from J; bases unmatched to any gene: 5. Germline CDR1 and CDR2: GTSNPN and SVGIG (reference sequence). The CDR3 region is CAWSHTGGSQPQHF. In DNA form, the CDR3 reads TGTGCCTGGAGTCACACAGGGGGCAGTCAGCCCCAGCATTTT.

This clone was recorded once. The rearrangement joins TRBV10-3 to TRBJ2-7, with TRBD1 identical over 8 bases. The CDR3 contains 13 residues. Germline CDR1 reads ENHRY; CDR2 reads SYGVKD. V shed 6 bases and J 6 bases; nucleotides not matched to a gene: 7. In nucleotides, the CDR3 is TGTGCCATCAGGCGGACAGGGTTGGGCGAGCAGTACTTC. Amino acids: CAIRRTGLGEQYF.

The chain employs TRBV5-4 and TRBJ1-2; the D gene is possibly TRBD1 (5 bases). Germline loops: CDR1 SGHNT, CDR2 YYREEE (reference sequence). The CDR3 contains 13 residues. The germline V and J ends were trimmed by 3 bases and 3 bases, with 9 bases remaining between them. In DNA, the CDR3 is TGTGCCAGCAGCTGGGACCGCGACTATGGCTACACCTTC. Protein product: CASSWDRDYGYTF. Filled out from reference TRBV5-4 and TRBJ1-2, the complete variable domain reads ETGVTQSPTHLIKTRGQQVTLRCSSQSGHNTVSWYQQALGQGPQFIFQYYREEENGRGNFPPRFSGLQFPNYSSELNVNALELDDSALYLCASSWDRDYGYTFGSGTRLTVV.

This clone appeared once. CDR3 in DNA: TGTGCCAGTAGTACGACAGGGGGCTCCTACGAGCAGTACTTC. This encodes CASSTTGGSYEQYF. The V and J genes are TRBV19 and TRBJ2-7; 9 bases match TRBD1. CDR1 is LNHDA, CDR2 SQIVND, per germline (reference sequence). V lost 4 bases to trimming and J lost 0 bases; unmatched junction nucleotides: 1. The CDR3 extends over 14 amino acids. The whole variable domain, remainder taken from reference TRBV19 and TRBJ2-7, is DGGITQSPKYLFRKEGQNVTLSCEQNLNHDAMYWYRQDPGQGLRLIYYSQIVNDFQKGDIAEGYSVSREKKESFPLTVTSAQKNPTAFYLCASSTTGGSYEQYFGPGTRLTVT.

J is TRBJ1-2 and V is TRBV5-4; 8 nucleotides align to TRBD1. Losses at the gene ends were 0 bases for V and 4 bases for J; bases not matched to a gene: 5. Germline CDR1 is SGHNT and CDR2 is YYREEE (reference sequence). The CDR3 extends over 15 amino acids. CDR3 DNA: TGTGCCAGCAGCTTGGGGGACAGGCCTTTCTATGGCTACACCTTC. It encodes CASSLGDRPFYGYTF.

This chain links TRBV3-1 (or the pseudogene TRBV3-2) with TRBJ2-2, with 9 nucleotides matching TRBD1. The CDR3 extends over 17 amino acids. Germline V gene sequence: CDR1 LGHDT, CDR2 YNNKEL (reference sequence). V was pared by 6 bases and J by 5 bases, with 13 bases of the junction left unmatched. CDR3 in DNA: TGTGCCAGCAGTTTTCCCACCGGGACAGGGCAGACCGGGGAGCTGTTTTTT. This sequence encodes CASSFPTGTGQTGELFF.

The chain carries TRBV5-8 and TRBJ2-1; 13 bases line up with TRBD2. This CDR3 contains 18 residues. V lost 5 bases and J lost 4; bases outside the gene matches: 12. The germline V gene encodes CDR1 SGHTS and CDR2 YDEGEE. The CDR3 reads CASSSAKEGLAGYNEQFF. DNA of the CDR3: TGTGCCAGCAGTTCTGCCAAAGAGGGACTAGCGGGATACAATGAGCAGTTCTTC.

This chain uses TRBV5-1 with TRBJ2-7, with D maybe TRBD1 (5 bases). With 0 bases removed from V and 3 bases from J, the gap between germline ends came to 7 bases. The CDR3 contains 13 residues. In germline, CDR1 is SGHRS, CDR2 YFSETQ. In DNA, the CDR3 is TGCGCCAGCAGCTTGGAAACAGGCTACGAGCAGTACTTC. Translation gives CASSLETGYEQYF.

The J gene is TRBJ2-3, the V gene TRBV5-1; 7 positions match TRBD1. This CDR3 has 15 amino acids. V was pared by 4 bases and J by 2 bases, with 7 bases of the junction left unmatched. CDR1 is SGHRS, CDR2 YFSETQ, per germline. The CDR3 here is CASSKGQIDTDTQYF. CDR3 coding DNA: TGCGCCAGCAGCAAGGGACAGATCGACACAGATACGCAGTATTTT. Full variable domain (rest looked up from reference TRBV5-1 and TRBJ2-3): KAGVTQTPRYLIKTRGQQVTLSCSPISGHRSVSWYQQTPGQGLQFLFEYFSETQRNKGNFPGRFSGRQFSNSRSEMNVSTLELGDSALYLCASSKGQIDTDTQYFGPGTRLTVL.